Listed below are T cell receptor beta chains from one sample, sequenced in a study of blood T cell repertoires in COVID-19. Assay: immunoSEQ multiplex PCR; the TCRdb copy retains only in-frame clones and omits some. The table shows about 190,000 clones, with about four fifths occurring only once. Sequencing was done on a sample of PBMCs or T cells enriched from blood (not recorded which). The source of these receptors is a woman aged 25 to 39 who had recovered from COVID-19. Each CDR3 is given with its conserved first and last residue. Each record gives: V gene, clone size, D gene, J gene, CDR3 DNA, CDR3 protein. A D gene is named only where the DNA matches it firmly. Clone size is shown for a subset of rows, as once, few, many or a class of expanded clone.

V gene: TRBV21-1; clone size: .; D gene: .; J gene: TRBJ1-6; CDR3 DNA: TGTGCCAGCAGCAAAGCTGAGAGCTCCTATAATTCACCCCTCCACTTT; CDR3 protein: CASSKAESSYNSPLHF
V gene: TRBV2; clone size: .; D gene: .; J gene: TRBJ2-5; CDR3 DNA: TGTGCCAGACAGGGACAAGAGACCCAGTACTTC; CDR3 protein: CARQGQETQYF
V gene: TRBV29-1; clone size: many; D gene: TRBD2; J gene: TRBJ2-2; CDR3 DNA: TGCAGCGTTACCCTTGGTAGCGGGGTCGACACCGGGGAGCTGTTTTTT; CDR3 protein: CSVTLGSGVDTGELFF
V gene: TRBV5-1; clone size: .; D gene: .; J gene: TRBJ2-3; CDR3 DNA: TGCGCCAGCAGCCCCGTGGCAGCGGGCACAGATACGCAGTATTTT; CDR3 protein: CASSPVAAGTDTQYF
V gene: TRBV5-1; clone size: .; D gene: TRBD2; J gene: TRBJ2-5; CDR3 DNA: TGCGCCAGCAGGCCGGCGGGTAGCGGGGGGCTCCAAGAGACCCAGTACTTC; CDR3 protein: CASRPAGSGGLQETQYF
V gene: TRBV6-5; clone size: .; D gene: .; J gene: TRBJ2-2; CDR3 DNA: TGTGCCAGCACCCGGGGGAGGGGGACCGGGGAGCTGTTTTTT; CDR3 protein: CASTRGRGTGELFF
V gene: TRBV25-1; clone size: .; D gene: .; J gene: TRBJ1-3; CDR3 DNA: TGTGCCAGCAGAAAAGGGGCGGTTGGAAACACCATATATTTT; CDR3 protein: CASRKGAVGNTIYF
V gene: TRBV2; clone size: .; D gene: TRBD2; J gene: TRBJ2-5; CDR3 DNA: TGTGCCAGCAGTTTCGGACTAGCGGTAAACCAAGAGACCCAGTACTTC; CDR3 protein: CASSFGLAVNQETQYF
V gene: TRBV28; clone size: .; D gene: .; J gene: TRBJ1-5; CDR3 DNA: TGTGCCAGCAGTTCGAGAATTGGCAATCAGCCCCAGCATTTT; CDR3 protein: CASSSRIGNQPQHF
V gene: TRBV7-8; clone size: .; D gene: TRBD2; J gene: TRBJ2-1; CDR3 DNA: TGTGCCAGCAGCCCCCGCCGAGTAGCGGGAGCCCCCGACAATGAGCAGTTCTTC; CDR3 protein: CASSPRRVAGAPDNEQFF
V gene: TRBV19; clone size: once; D gene: .; J gene: TRBJ1-2; CDR3 DNA: TGTGCCAGTAGACCTCAGGGATATGGCTACACCTTC; CDR3 protein: CASRPQGYGYTF
V gene: TRBV7-2; clone size: .; D gene: TRBD1; J gene: TRBJ1-2; CDR3 DNA: TGTGCCAACAAGGAGGGGGCCGGCTATGGCTACACCTTC; CDR3 protein: CANKEGAGYGYTF
V gene: TRBV28; clone size: .; D gene: .; J gene: TRBJ1-1; CDR3 DNA: TGTGCCAGCAGACTTGAGGACACTGAAGCTTTCTTT; CDR3 protein: CASRLEDTEAFF
V gene: TRBV6-5; clone size: .; D gene: .; J gene: TRBJ1-6; CDR3 DNA: TGTGCCAGCAATAGCGGGGTTAATTCACCCCTCCACTTT; CDR3 protein: CASNSGVNSPLHF
V gene: TRBV24-1; clone size: .; D gene: TRBD1; J gene: TRBJ2-2; CDR3 DNA: TGTGCCACCCGGGGACAGGGTAGCACCGGGGAGCTGTTTTTT; CDR3 protein: CATRGQGSTGELFF
V gene: TRBV10-1; clone size: few; D gene: .; J gene: TRBJ1-2; CDR3 DNA: TGCGCCAGCAGTGAGTCTGGGGCGAACCCCTCAAGGGCGGACTATGGCTACACCTTC; CDR3 protein: CASSESGANPSRADYGYTF
V gene: TRBV6-5; clone size: .; D gene: TRBD2; J gene: TRBJ2-1; CDR3 DNA: TGTGCCAGCACGGCTTCTAGGACTAGCGCGAATGAGCAGTTCTTC; CDR3 protein: CASTASRTSANEQFF
V gene: TRBV5-6; clone size: .; D gene: .; J gene: TRBJ1-3; CDR3 DNA: TGTGCCAGCAGCTTGGGGGTCGGGGACACCATATATTTT; CDR3 protein: CASSLGVGDTIYF
V gene: TRBV28; clone size: .; D gene: .; J gene: TRBJ2-1; CDR3 DNA: TGTGCCAGTGGAGGGTCCAGCTCCTACAATGAGCAGTTCTTC; CDR3 protein: CASGGSSSYNEQFF
V gene: TRBV4-1; clone size: few; D gene: .; J gene: TRBJ2-2; CDR3 DNA: TGCGCCAGCAGCCAAGGGGGCGCGAACACCGGGGAGCTGTTTTTT; CDR3 protein: CASSQGGANTGELFF
V gene: TRBV25-1; clone size: .; D gene: .; J gene: TRBJ1-1; CDR3 DNA: TGTGCCAGCAGTGGCCTAGGGGGCACTGAAGCTTTCTTT; CDR3 protein: CASSGLGGTEAFF
V gene: TRBV7-2; clone size: once; D gene: TRBD2; J gene: TRBJ2-1; CDR3 DNA: TGTGCCAGCAGCCCAGGACTAGCGGGGGGGGAGCAGTTCTTC; CDR3 protein: CASSPGLAGGEQFF
V gene: TRBV6-5; clone size: .; D gene: TRBD1; J gene: TRBJ2-7; CDR3 DNA: TGTGCCAGCAGTTACTCGAAAGGGGGCAGGGGCGAGCAGTACTTC; CDR3 protein: CASSYSKGGRGEQYF
V gene: TRBV5-1; clone size: .; D gene: TRBD2; J gene: TRBJ2-1; CDR3 DNA: TGCGCCAGCAGCTCCGGCTGGCTAGCGGGAGTAAATGAGCAGTTCTTC; CDR3 protein: CASSSGWLAGVNEQFF
V gene: TRBV2; clone size: .; D gene: TRBD1; J gene: TRBJ1-2; CDR3 DNA: TGTGCCAGCAGCGAGACAGGGGGCTTTCTTACCTATGGCTACACCTTC; CDR3 protein: CASSETGGFLTYGYTF
V gene: TRBV5-4; clone size: .; D gene: TRBD1; J gene: TRBJ1-1; CDR3 DNA: TGTGCCAGCAGCCGGGACAGGGTGAACACTGAAGCTTTCTTT; CDR3 protein: CASSRDRVNTEAFF
V gene: TRBV2; clone size: .; D gene: .; J gene: TRBJ1-1; CDR3 DNA: TGTGCCAGCAACCTTGGGGGGGTAGGAATTGATGAAGCTTTCTTT; CDR3 protein: CASNLGGVGIDEAFF
V gene: TRBV2; clone size: few; D gene: TRBD1; J gene: TRBJ2-5; CDR3 DNA: TGTGCCAGCAGGGCGGGACAGGGTAAAGAGACCCAGTACTTC; CDR3 protein: CASRAGQGKETQYF
V gene: TRBV29-1; clone size: .; D gene: TRBD2; J gene: TRBJ2-5; CDR3 DNA: TGCAGCGTTGGGGCGGGAGGGCCAGAGACCCAGTACTTC; CDR3 protein: CSVGAGGPETQYF
V gene: TRBV19; clone size: .; D gene: TRBD2; J gene: TRBJ2-3; CDR3 DNA: TGTGCCAGTAGGGAAGCTAGCGGGAGCCCTGATACGCAGTATTTT; CDR3 protein: CASREASGSPDTQYF
V gene: TRBV28; clone size: .; D gene: TRBD2; J gene: TRBJ2-3; CDR3 DNA: TGTGCCAGCAGGCCGGGACTAGCGGGAGGGCCGAGCACAGATACGCAGTATTTT; CDR3 protein: CASRPGLAGGPSTDTQYF
V gene: TRBV29-1; clone size: .; D gene: TRBD1; J gene: TRBJ1-3; CDR3 DNA: TGCAGCGGGACAGGGGGCTCTGGAAACACCATATATTTT; CDR3 protein: CSGTGGSGNTIYF
V gene: TRBV5-4; clone size: .; D gene: TRBD2; J gene: TRBJ2-3; CDR3 DNA: TGTGCCAGCAGGACGTCTATCGGGGGGGCCACAGATACGCAGTATTTT; CDR3 protein: CASRTSIGGATDTQYF
V gene: TRBV24-1; clone size: .; D gene: TRBD2; J gene: TRBJ2-1; CDR3 DNA: TGTGCCACCAGTGATTCAGGCAGCGGGAGGCATGAGCAGTTCTTC; CDR3 protein: CATSDSGSGRHEQFF
V gene: TRBV27; clone size: few; D gene: .; J gene: TRBJ2-3; CDR3 DNA: TGTGCCAGCATTCGAGCGGGCACAGATACGCAGTATTTT; CDR3 protein: CASIRAGTDTQYF
V gene: TRBV18; clone size: .; D gene: TRBD2; J gene: TRBJ2-7; CDR3 DNA: TGTGCCAGCTCACCACAAGGGACTAGCGGACTCGAGCAGTACTTC; CDR3 protein: CASSPQGTSGLEQYF